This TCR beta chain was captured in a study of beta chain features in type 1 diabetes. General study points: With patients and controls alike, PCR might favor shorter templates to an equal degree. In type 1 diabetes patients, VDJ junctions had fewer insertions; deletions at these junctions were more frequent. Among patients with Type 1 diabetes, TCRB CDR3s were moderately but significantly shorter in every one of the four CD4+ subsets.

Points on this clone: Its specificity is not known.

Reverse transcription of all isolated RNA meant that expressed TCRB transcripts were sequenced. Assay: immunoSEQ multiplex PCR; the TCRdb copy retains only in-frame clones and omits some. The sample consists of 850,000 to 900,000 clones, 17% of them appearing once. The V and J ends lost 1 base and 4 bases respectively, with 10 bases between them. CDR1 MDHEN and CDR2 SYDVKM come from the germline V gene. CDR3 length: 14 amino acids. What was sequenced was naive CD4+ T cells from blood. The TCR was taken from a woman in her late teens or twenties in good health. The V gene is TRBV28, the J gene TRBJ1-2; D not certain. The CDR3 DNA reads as TGTGCCAGCAGTTTATTAGGTTTGGCCTATGGCTACACCTTC. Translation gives CASSLLGLAYGYTF.